Described below is a single T cell receptor beta chain sequence and its context. No antigen is known for it. The genes and germline here are from mouse. The read gets to within 1 residue of the CDR3 end, and the germline J gene fills in the rest. This specimen comes from a study of tissue T cells after allogeneic stem cell transplantation. Study findings and constraints: This small cohort was clinically heterogeneous, and sampling depth was a limitation. Few T cell clones were shared across patients, but motif clusters showed tissue-specific shared signatures.

Germline V CDR1 and CDR2: GKSSPN, SITVG. The CDR3 spans 17 residues. The trim removed 0 bases at V and 4 bases at J, leaving 6 bases unmatched. Clones were read by immunoSEQ multiplex PCR, and TCRdb kept only the in-frame ones, dropping some. Counted here are just over 20,000 clones, more than 65% occurring once; the ten biggest clones make up about 0.38%. The chain is built from TRBV31 and TRBJ2-5; 14 bases line up with TRBD2. This receptor was identified in a female BALB/c mouse in good health. This mouse strain has H2-d as its MHC haplotype. The sequenced sample consisted of blood. CDR3 region: CAWSLAGTGGAKDTQYF. The sequenced part of the CDR3 DNA is TGTGCCTGGAGTCTAGCTGGGACTGGGGGGGCAAAAGACACCCAGTAC. The full variable domain, rest sourced from reference TRBV31 and TRBJ2-5, is AQTIHQWPVAEIKAVGSPLSLGCTIKGKSSPNLYWYWQATGGTLQQLFYSITVGQVESVVQLNLSASRPKDDQFILSTEKLLLSHSGFYLCAWSLAGTGGAKDTQYFGPGTRLLVL.